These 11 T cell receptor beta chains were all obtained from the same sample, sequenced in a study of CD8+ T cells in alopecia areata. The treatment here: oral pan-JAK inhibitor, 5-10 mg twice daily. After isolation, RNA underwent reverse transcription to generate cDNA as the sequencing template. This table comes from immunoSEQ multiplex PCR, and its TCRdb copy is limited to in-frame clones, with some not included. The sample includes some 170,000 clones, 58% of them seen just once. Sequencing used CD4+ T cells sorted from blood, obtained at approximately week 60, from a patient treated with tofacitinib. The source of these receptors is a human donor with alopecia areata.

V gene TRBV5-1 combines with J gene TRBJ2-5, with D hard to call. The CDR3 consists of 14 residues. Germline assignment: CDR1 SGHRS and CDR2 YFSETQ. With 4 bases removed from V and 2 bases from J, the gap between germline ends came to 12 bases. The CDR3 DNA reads TGCGCCAGCAGCCCGGATTACGCGCAAGAGACCCAGTACTTC. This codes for CASSPDYAQETQYF. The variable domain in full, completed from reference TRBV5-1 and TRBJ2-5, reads KAGVTQTPRYLIKTRGQQVTLSCSPISGHRSVSWYQQTPGQGLQFLFEYFSETQRNKGNFPGRFSGRQFSNSRSEMNVSTLELGDSALYLCASSPDYAQETQYFGPGTRLLVL.

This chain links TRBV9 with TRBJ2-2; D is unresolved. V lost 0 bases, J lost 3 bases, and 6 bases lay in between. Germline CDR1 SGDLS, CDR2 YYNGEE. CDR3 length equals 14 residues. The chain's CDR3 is CASSVETYTGELFF. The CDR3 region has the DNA TGTGCCAGCAGCGTAGAAACCTACACCGGGGAGCTGTTTTTT. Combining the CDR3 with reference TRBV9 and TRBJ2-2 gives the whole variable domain DSGVTQTPKHLITATGQRVTLRCSPRSGDLSVYWYQQSLDQGLQFLIQYYNGEERAKGNILERFSAQQFPDLHSELNLSSLELGDSALYFCASSVETYTGELFFGEGSRLTVL.

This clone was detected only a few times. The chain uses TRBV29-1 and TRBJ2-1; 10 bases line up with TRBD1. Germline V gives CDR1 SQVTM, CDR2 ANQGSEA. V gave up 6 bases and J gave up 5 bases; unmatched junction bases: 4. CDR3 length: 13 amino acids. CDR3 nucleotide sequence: TGCAGCGTGCTTGGGACAGGGGACAATGAGCAGTTCTTC. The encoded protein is CSVLGTGDNEQFF.

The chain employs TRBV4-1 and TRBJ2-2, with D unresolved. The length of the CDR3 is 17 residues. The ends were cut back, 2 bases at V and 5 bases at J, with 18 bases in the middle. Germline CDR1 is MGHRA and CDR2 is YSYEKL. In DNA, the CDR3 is TGCGCCAGCAGCCAAATCTTAGCCCCCCCGAGGACCGGGGAGCTGTTTTTT. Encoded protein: CASSQILAPPRTGELFF.

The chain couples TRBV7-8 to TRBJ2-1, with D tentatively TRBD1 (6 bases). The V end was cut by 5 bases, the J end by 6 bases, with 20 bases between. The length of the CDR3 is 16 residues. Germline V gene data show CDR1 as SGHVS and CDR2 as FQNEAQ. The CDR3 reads CASSQATGSGVNEQFF. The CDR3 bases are TGTGCCAGCAGCCAAGCCACAGGGTCTGGGGTCAATGAGCAGTTCTTC.

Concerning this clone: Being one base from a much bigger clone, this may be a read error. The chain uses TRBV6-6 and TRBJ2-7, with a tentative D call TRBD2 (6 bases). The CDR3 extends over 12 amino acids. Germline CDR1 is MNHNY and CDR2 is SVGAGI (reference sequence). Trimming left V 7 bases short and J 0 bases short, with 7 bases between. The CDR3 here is CASKEGSYEQYF. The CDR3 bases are TGTGCCAGCAAGGAGGGCTCCTACGAGCAGTACTTC.

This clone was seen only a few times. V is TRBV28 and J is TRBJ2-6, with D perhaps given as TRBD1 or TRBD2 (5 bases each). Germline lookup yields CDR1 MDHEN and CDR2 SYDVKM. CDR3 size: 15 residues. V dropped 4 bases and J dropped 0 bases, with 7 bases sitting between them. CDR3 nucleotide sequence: TGTGCCAGCAGTTGGGGGAGCTCTGGGGCCAACGTCCTGACTTTC. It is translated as CASSWGSSGANVLTF. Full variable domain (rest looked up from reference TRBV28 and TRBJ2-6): DVKVTQSSRYLVKRTGEKVFLECVQDMDHENMFWYRQDPGLGLRLIYFSYDVKMKEKGDIPEGYSVSREKKERFSLILESASTNQTSMYLCASSWGSSGANVLTFGAGSRLTVL.

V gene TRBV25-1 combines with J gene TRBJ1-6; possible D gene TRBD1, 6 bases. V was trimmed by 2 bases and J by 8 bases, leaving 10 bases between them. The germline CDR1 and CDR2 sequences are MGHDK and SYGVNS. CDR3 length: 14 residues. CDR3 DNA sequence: TGTGCCAGCAGTGAACGCAGGGGTGATTCACCCCTCCACTTT. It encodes CASSERRGDSPLHF. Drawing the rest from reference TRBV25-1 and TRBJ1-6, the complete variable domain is EADIYQTPRYLVIGTGKKITLECSQTMGHDKMYWYQQDPGMELHLIHYSYGVNSTEKGDLSSESTVSRIRTEHFPLTLESARPSHTSQYLCASSERRGDSPLHFGNGTRLTVT.

CDR3 coding DNA: TGCGCCAGCAGTAAAGGGGGAGGCGTGAACACTGAAGCTTTCTTT. It yields the protein CASSKGGGVNTEAFF. The chain combines TRBV5-1 with TRBJ1-1; tentative D call: TRBD1 (6 bases). The germline gives CDR1 SGHRS, CDR2 YFSETQ. With 5 bases removed from V and 0 bases from J, the gap between germline ends came to 14 bases. The CDR3 has 15 residues.

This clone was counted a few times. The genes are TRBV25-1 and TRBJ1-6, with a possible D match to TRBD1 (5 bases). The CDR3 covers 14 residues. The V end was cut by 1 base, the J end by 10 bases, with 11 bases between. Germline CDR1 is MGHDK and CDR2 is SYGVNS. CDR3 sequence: CASSESRGESPLHF. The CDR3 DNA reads TGTGCCAGCAGTGAATCGAGGGGCGAGTCACCCCTCCACTTT.

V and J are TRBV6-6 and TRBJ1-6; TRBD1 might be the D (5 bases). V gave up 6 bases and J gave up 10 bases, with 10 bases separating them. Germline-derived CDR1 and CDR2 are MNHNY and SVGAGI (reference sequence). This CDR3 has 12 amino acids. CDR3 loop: CASSPGASPLHF. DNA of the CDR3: TGTGCCAGCAGCCCCGGGGCATCACCCCTCCACTTT.